This T cell receptor beta chain was retrieved from a study of read filtering for tumor transcriptome and immune sequencing. The table lists this clonotype with many counts. This library used around 400 ng RNA and molecular barcoded adaptors spanning alpha/delta and beta/gamma chains. One entry per CDR3 protein, called by TCRdb with MiXCR from the reads. The profile shows approximately 61,000 distinct CDR3 sequences, around 18% of them singletons. V shed 7 bases and J shed 1 base, with 13 bases lying between them. This CDR3 is 15 amino acids long. The origin of this receptor is a donor at least 40 years old with multiple myeloma. The chain links TRBV12-3 or TRBV12-4 to TRBJ2-2; D not resolved. Sequences were obtained from a population of CD138-negative cells sorted from bone marrow. CDR3 nucleotide sequence: TGTGCCAGCACCCCGCGGCGGATGAACACCGGGGAGCTGTTTTTT. Protein: CASTPRRMNTGELFF.